This entry lists 5 T cell receptor beta chains sequenced from one sample in a study of identical twins. Each CDR3 protein gets one entry after TCRdb re-called the 5' RACE reads with MiXCR. Of 700,000 to 950,000 distinct CDR3 sequences listed, around an eighth are singletons. A further study also used this sample, focusing on yellow fever vaccine responses in identical twins.

Source material: PBMCs. The receptor source for this set is a woman aged 18 to 35 in good health.

A few counts support this clonotype. This rearrangement joins TRBV6-1 to TRBJ2-7; 8 bases line up with TRBD1. The germline CDR1 and CDR2 sequences are MNHNS and SASEGT. V lost 6 bases to trimming and J lost 1 base; unmatched junction nucleotides: 5. The CDR3 is made up of 14 amino acids. As DNA, the CDR3 is TGTGCCAGCAGCCGGGGACAGGAGTCCTACGAGCAGTACTTC. It translates to CASSRGQESYEQYF.

The sample holds a few counts of this clonotype. The chain uses TRBV20-1 and TRBJ2-3; TRBD2 might be the D (5 bases). The CDR3 sequence is 15 residues long. CDR1 and CDR2 from the germline V gene are DFQATT and SNEGSKA (reference sequence). V was clipped by 6 bases and J by 2 bases, with 18 bases between them. CDR3 bases: TGCAGTGCCCCAGAGCGGAAATCTAACACAGATACGCAGTATTTT. Translating gives CSAPERKSNTDTQYF.

The table lists this clonotype with a few counts. The chain recombines TRBV20-1 with TRBJ2-5; TRBD2 aligns across 9 bases. CDR1 is DFQATT and CDR2 is SNEGSKA in the germline V gene (reference sequence). The CDR3 consists of 14 residues. J gave up 2 bases and V 5 bases, and 6 bases lay outside the gene matches. This chain's CDR3 is CSALLLAGQETQYF. CDR3 nucleotide sequence: TGCAGTGCTCTCCTTCTAGCGGGGCAAGAGACCCAGTACTTC.

This clonotype has ten or more counts. The chain is built from TRBV20-1 and TRBJ2-7; 8 nucleotides align to TRBD2. The junction had 9 bases not matched to a gene; V was cut back by 0 bases and J by 2 bases. This CDR3 is built from 16 residues. Germline assignment: CDR1 DFQATT and CDR2 SNEGSKA (reference sequence). The CDR3 region has the DNA TGCAGTGCTAGAGATTTTGCGGGAGGTAGGGCCTACGAGCAGTACTTC. Translation: CSARDFAGGRAYEQYF.

The gene calls are TRBV7-9 and TRBJ2-7, with D possibly TRBD1 on 5 matching bases. The germline V gene has CDR1 SEHNR and CDR2 FQNEAQ (reference sequence). This CDR3 has 14 residues. Trimming removed 3 bases at V and 0 bases at J, with 9 bases between. CDR3 sequence: CASSFGGASYEQYF. The CDR3 DNA sequence: TGTGCCAGCAGCTTCGGTGGGGCCTCCTACGAGCAGTACTTC.